These 14 T cell receptor beta chains originate from one sample sequenced in a study of OX40 agonist ivuxolimab in advanced cancers. This table comes from immunoSEQ multiplex PCR, and its TCRdb copy is limited to in-frame clones, with some not included. The sample lists tens of thousands of clones, more than 75% seen once, with 1.5% to 2% in the top ten. Specimen: CD4+ or CD8+ T cells sorted from blood, collected in a trial of the OX40 agonist ivuxolimab. Receptor source: an adult with an advanced solid tumor such as melanoma, head and neck, liver or kidney cancer.

The chain couples TRBV11-2 to TRBJ2-5, with TRBD1 matching over 9 bases. The CDR3 is made up of 13 amino acids. J lost 4 bases, V lost 5 bases, and 2 bases had no gene match. Per germline, CDR1 SGHAT and CDR2 FQNNGV. CDR3 loop: CASSRDRAETQYF. CDR3 nucleotides: TGTGCCAGCAGCCGGGACAGGGCAGAGACCCAGTACTTC.

This chain links TRBV6-6 with TRBJ2-3; D call uncertain. The germline gives CDR1 MNHNY, CDR2 SVGAGI (reference sequence). The CDR3 is 15 residues long. V lost 2 bases and J lost 3, with 12 bases in between. CDR3 coding DNA: TGTGCCAGCAGTTACGGGAACATAGTTACAGATACGCAGTATTTT. This encodes CASSYGNIVTDTQYF.

The chain uses TRBV4-1 and TRBJ2-1; 8 bases line up with TRBD2. The V gene end was trimmed by 0 bases and the J gene end by 3 bases; junction bases not matched to a gene: 7. Germline CDR1 and CDR2: MGHRA and YSYEKL. The CDR3 totals 17 residues. The DNA of the CDR3 is TGCGCCAGCAGCCAAGATAACGGGGGGGCCGTCTACAATGAGCAGTTCTTC. Translating gives CASSQDNGGAVYNEQFF.

This clone was recorded a few times. This rearrangement joins TRBV19 to TRBJ2-7; the D call may be TRBD1 or TRBD2 (5 bases each). The CDR3 contains 11 residues. Germline CDR1 reads LNHDA; CDR2 reads SQIVND (reference sequence). V was shortened by 8 bases and J by 0 bases, with 5 bases between the two germline ends. The CDR3 coding sequence is TGTGCCAGTGGGACCTCCTACGAGCAGTACTTC. It translates to CASGTSYEQYF.

This rearrangement joins TRBV7-2 to TRBJ1-4, with a possible D match to TRBD1 (5 bases). V lost 3 bases to trimming and J lost 8 bases, with 13 bases between them. There are 14 residues in the CDR3. In germline, CDR1 is SGHTA, CDR2 FQGNSA. Here the CDR3 reads CASSFGQGREKLFF. The DNA of the CDR3 is TGTGCCAGCAGCTTCGGTCAGGGAAGAGAAAAACTGTTTTTT.

The chain carries TRBV4-1 and TRBJ2-1, with TRBD2 matching 13 bases. Germline values: CDR1 MGHRA, CDR2 YSYEKL. The CDR3 spans 16 residues. V was pared by 1 base and J by 10 bases, with 7 bases of the junction left unmatched. The CDR3 DNA sequence: TGCGCCAGCAGCCAAGCCGGGACTAGCGGGAAGAAGGAGCAGTTCTTC. Amino acids: CASSQAGTSGKKEQFF.

CDR3 residues: CASSEAAGTGANVLTF. DNA of the CDR3: TGCGCCAGCAGCGAAGCGGCCGGTACTGGGGCCAACGTCCTGACTTTC. V usage is TRBV5-1 and J usage is TRBJ2-6, with D perhaps matching TRBD2 (5 bases). The germline V and J ends were trimmed by 4 bases and 2 bases, with 13 bases remaining between them. Germline assignment: CDR1 SGHRS and CDR2 YFSETQ. This CDR3 has 16 residues.

The chain combines TRBV19 with TRBJ1-4, with D possibly TRBD1 on 5 matching bases. The V end was cut by 7 bases, the J end by 0 bases, with 24 bases between. CDR3 length: 19 amino acids. Germline V gene data show CDR1 as LNHDA and CDR2 as SQIVND (reference sequence). The chain's CDR3 is CASNPSDTAGFATNEKLFF. DNA of the CDR3: TGTGCCAGTAACCCGTCGGACACGGCAGGTTTTGCAACTAATGAAAAACTGTTTTTT.

The chain carries TRBV7-9 and TRBJ1-4; D is perhaps TRBD1 (5 bases). Per the germline V gene, CDR1 is SEHNR and CDR2 is FQNEAQ (reference sequence). There are 15 residues in the CDR3. V lost 5 bases and J lost 7, with 17 bases in between. The CDR3 DNA is TGTGCCAGCAGCGTCACAGGTGGTTCGGGTGAAAAACTGTTTTTT. It codes for CASSVTGGSGEKLFF. The variable domain in full, completed from reference TRBV7-9 and TRBJ1-4, reads DTGVSQNPRHKITKRGQNVTFRCDPISEHNRLYWYRQTLGQGPEFLTYFQNEAQLEKSRLLSDRFSAERPKGSFSTLEIQRTEQGDSAMYLCASSVTGGSGEKLFFGSGTQLSVL.

The rearrangement links TRBV7-2 to TRBJ2-7, with TRBD2 identical over 10 bases. Germline CDR1 and CDR2: SGHTA and FQGNSA. The CDR3 extends over 14 amino acids. The V and J ends lost 5 bases and 1 base, in that order; junction bases with no gene match: 2. As DNA, the CDR3 is TGTGCCAGCAGCGAGACTAGCGGGTCCTACGAGCAGTACTTC. Its protein product is CASSETSGSYEQYF.

About this clone itself: Other DNA sequences of this sample code for an identical CDR3. This chain joins TRBV5-1 and TRBJ2-5; 7 bases align to TRBD2. The CDR3 sequence is 14 residues long. V lost 2 bases, J lost 5 bases, and 6 bases stayed unmatched. Germline V gives CDR1 SGHRS, CDR2 YFSETQ. CDR3 DNA sequence: TGCGCCAGCAGCTTAGGCGGGAGCGGGGAGACCCAGTACTTC. Protein sequence: CASSLGGSGETQYF.

This chain uses TRBV7-9 with TRBJ2-5; D is perhaps TRBD1 (5 bases). V lost 0 bases, J lost 5 bases, and 10 bases lay in between. CDR1 and CDR2 from the germline V gene are SEHNR and FQNEAQ (reference sequence). The CDR3 is 14 residues long. In DNA, the CDR3 is TGTGCCAGCAGCTTAGCGCAGGGTTGGGAGACCCAGTACTTC. Translating it yields CASSLAQGWETQYF.

This clone was seen only once. The chain couples TRBV6-6 to TRBJ2-2; D is undetermined. There are 12 residues in the CDR3. CDR1 and CDR2 from the germline V gene are MNHNY and SVGAGI (reference sequence). Trimming took 4 bases from V and 10 from J, leaving 10 bases between them. This CDR3 reads CASSFPEEELFF. For the CDR3, the DNA is TGTGCCAGCAGTTTCCCCGAAGAGGAGCTGTTTTTT.

V gene TRBV18 combines with J gene TRBJ2-7, with TRBD1 identical over 9 bases. V lost 2 bases and J lost 5; bases outside the gene matches: 1. This CDR3 spans 13 amino acids. CDR1 and CDR2 (germline): KGHSH, LQKENI. The CDR3 protein is CASSPRQGDEQYF. The CDR3 bases are TGTGCCAGCTCACCAAGACAGGGGGACGAGCAGTACTTC.